This TCR beta chain appears in the sequencing data of a study of CD8 T cells in Susac syndrome. V was cut by 2 bases and J by 2 bases, with 13 bases left in between. The CDR3 loop spans 15 amino acids. Germline-derived CDR1 and CDR2 are MNHEY and SVGEGT. RNA was extracted with the RNeasy kit, and a quantity of roughly 0.5 to 1 ug was reverse transcribed using random hexamers. TCRdb reanalysed the immunoSEQ multiplex PCR reads using MiXCR and keeps one entry per CDR3 protein. The table includes about 300,000 distinct CDR3 sequences, about 82% detected once. The sequenced sample was CD8+ T cells from PBMCs. The chain links TRBV6-2 or TRBV6-3 to TRBJ2-7; the D gene is possibly TRBD1 (7 bases). The clonotype comes from a human donor with multiple sclerosis. CDR3: CASSYGSGGTYEQYF. The DNA of the CDR3 is TGTGCCAGCAGTTACGGGTCAGGGGGGACCTACGAGCAGTACTTC.